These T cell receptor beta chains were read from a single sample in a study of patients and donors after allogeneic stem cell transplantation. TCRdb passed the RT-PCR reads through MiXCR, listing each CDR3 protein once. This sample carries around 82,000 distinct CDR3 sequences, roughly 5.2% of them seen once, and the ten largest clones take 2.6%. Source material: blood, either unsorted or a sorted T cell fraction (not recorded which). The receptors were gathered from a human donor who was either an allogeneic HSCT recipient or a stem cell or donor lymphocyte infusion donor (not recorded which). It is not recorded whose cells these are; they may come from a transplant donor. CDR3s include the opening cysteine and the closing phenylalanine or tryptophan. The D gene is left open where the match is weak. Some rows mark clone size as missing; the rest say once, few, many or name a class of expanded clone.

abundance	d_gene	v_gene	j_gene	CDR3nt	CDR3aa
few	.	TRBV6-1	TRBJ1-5	TGTGCCAGCAGAGGGCCGAATCAGCCCCAGCATTTT	CASRGPNQPQHF
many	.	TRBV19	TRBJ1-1	TGTGCCAGTAGTATAGGGGGGTACCGGAAAGTGAACACTGAAGCTTTCTTT	CASSIGGYRKVNTEAFF
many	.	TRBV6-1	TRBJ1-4	TGTGCCAGCACCCCACCGGATAACTCAAAACTGTTTTTT	CASTPPDNSKLFF
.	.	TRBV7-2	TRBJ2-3	TGTGCCAGCAGCCCTGGGCGCCCGAAGGCCGCAGATACGCAGTATTTT	CASSPGRPKAADTQYF
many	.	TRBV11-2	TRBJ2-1	TGTGCCAGCAGCTTAGAGGGGGAGTCTAGTGAGCAGTTCTTC	CASSLEGESSEQFF
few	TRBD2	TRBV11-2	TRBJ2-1	TGTGCCAGCAGCTCCTACGGACTAGCGGGAGGATCTGAGCAGTTCTTC	CASSSYGLAGGSEQFF
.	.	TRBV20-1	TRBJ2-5	TGCAGTGCTAGGCCCGTCCGGGACCCAGGAAGGGGGACCCAGTACTTC	CSARPVRDPGRGTQYF
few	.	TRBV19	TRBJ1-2	TGTGCCAGTAGTATGGGCCAAATTGGATATGGCTACACCTTC	CASSMGQIGYGYTF
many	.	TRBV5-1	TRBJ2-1	TGCGCCAGCAGCCCAGGGCCTAGTCCGTTCGATGAGCAGTTCTTC	CASSPGPSPFDEQFF
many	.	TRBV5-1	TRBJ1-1	TGCGCCAGTTCGACAGGCAGTAACACTGAAGCTTTCTTT	CASSTGSNTEAFF
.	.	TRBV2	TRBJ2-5	TGTGCCAGCAATCAGGGGTCACAAGAGACCCAGTACTTC	CASNQGSQETQYF
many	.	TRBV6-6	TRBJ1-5	TGTGCCAGCAATGTCATTAGCAATCAGCCCCAGCATTTT	CASNVISNQPQHF
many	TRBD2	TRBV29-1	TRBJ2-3	TGCAGCGTTAAAGGGACTAGCGGCACAGATACGCAGTATTTT	CSVKGTSGTDTQYF
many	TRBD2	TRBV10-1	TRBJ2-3	TGCGCCAGCAGTGCCTCTAGCGGGAGAACAGATACGCAGTATTTT	CASSASSGRTDTQYF
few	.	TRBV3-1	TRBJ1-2	TGTGCCAGCAGCCAAGATGGTGCCGCGGGTTTTAACTATGGCTACACCTTC	CASSQDGAAGFNYGYTF
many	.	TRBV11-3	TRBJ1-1	TGTGCCAGCAGCTCCCCGAGGACCGGAGAAGCTTTCTTT	CASSSPRTGEAFF
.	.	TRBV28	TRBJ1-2	.	CASSFGGGINYGCTF
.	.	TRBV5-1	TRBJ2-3	TGCGCCAGCAGCCAAAGGACTTCAACAGATACGCAGTATTTT	CASSQRTSTDTQYF
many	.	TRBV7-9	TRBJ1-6	TGTGCCAGCAGCTTACAGGGTACCTATAATTCACCCCTCCACTTT	CASSLQGTYNSPLHF
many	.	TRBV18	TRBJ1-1	TGTGCCAGCTCACAAGGAGGGAACACTGAAGCTTTCTTT	CASSQGGNTEAFF
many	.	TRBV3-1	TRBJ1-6	TGTGCCAGCAGCCAAGGACGGCCAAATTCACCCCTCCACTTT	CASSQGRPNSPLHF
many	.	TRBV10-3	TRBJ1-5	TGTGCCATCACTGCGGACCCGACGGGTCAGCCCCAGCATTTT	CAITADPTGQPQHF
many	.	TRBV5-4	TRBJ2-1	TGTGCCAGCAGCTTGTACGAGGGGGTCATGAATGAGCAGTTCTTC	CASSLYEGVMNEQFF
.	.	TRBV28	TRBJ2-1	TGTGCCAGCAGCTTATCCGGGACTTGGGCTGTAAACTCCTACAATGAGCAGTTCTTC	CASSLSGTWAVNSYNEQFF
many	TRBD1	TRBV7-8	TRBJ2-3	TGTGCCAGCAGCTTCCGGGACAGTAGCACAGATACGCAGTATTTT	CASSFRDSSTDTQYF
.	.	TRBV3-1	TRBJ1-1	TGTGCCACCTCGGGGAACACTGAAGCTTTCTTT	CATSGNTEAFF
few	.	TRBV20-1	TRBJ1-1	TGCAGTGCAAGGGAAGGGGCGGACACTGAAGCTTTCTTT	CSAREGADTEAFF
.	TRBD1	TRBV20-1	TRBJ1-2	TGCAGTGCTGCCGGGACAGCTAACTATGGCTACACCTTC	CSAAGTANYGYTF
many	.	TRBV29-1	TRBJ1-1	TGCAGCGTTGAAGTTACACCCGGACAAGGGGGGGCTTTCTTT	CSVEVTPGQGGAFF
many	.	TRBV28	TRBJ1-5	TGTGCCAGCAGTTTAGGGGGCAGTCGACATCAGCCCCAGCATTTT	CASSLGGSRHQPQHF
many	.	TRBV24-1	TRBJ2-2	TGTGCCACCTCGAGGGACTTACCGAACACCGGGGAGCTGTTTTTT	CATSRDLPNTGELFF
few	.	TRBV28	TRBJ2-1	TGTGCCAGCAGTTTGGGGGGGCAGCCCTACAATGAGCAGTTCTTC	CASSLGGQPYNEQFF
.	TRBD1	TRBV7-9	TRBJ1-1	TGTGCCAGCAGGCGACAGGGGAACACTGAAGCTTTCTTT	CASRRQGNTEAFF
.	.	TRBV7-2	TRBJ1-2	TGTGCCAGCAGCTTAGATGCCACGTTGAATCGTGGCTACACCTTC	CASSLDATLNRGYTF
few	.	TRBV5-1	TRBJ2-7	TGCGCCAGCAGCCTGCTTCCTACTGGATACTACGAGCAGTACTTC	CASSLLPTGYYEQYF
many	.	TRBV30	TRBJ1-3	TGTGCCTGGAGTGTTAGAAGCCCGAGAGCCACCCTGAACTCTGGAAACACCATATATTTT	CAWSVRSPRATLNSGNTIYF
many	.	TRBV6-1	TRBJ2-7	TGTGCCAGCAGACAGGCATGGTGGGACGAGCAGTACTTC	CASRQAWWDEQYF
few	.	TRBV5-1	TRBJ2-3	TGCGCCAGCAGCTTGGCCGGAACAGGGTTGGGAGATACGCAGTATTTT	CASSLAGTGLGDTQYF
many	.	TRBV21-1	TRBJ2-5	TGTGCCAGCAGCAAAGCTACCCAGGGGCCCAGGGGGACCCAGTACTTC	CASSKATQGPRGTQYF
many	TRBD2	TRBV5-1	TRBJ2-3	TGCGCCAGCAGCTTTTCTAGCGGGAAGGCAGATACGCAGTATTTT	CASSFSSGKADTQYF
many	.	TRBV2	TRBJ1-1	TGTGCCAGCAGCGTCGACTGGGTGAGCACTGAAGCTTTCTTT	CASSVDWVSTEAFF
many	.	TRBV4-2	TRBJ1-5	TGTGCCAGCAGCCACAATCCTCAGACGGATAGCAATCAGCCCCAGCATTTT	CASSHNPQTDSNQPQHF
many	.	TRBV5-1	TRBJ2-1	TGCGCCAGCAGCACTGGGACTCACTACAATGAGCAGTTCTTC	CASSTGTHYNEQFF